This TCR beta chain was documented in a study of shared clonotypes between healthy human individuals. Whole-study context: The donor pool was made up of two women and a few men aged 18 to 49. Three CD4 naive, three CD4 memory, two CD8 naive and one CD8 memory plate were used per donor. Findings and caveats of the study: The represented genetic and exposure-history diversity was limited by the small number of donors.

Data came from immunoSEQ multiplex PCR; TCRdb stores just in-frame clones and leaves some out. Altogether over 2 million clones are present, 90% to 95% being singletons, with the ten largest covering approximately 0.13%. V trimming: 3 bases; J trimming: 3 bases; junction bases outside the gene matches: 7. The CDR3 is made up of 15 amino acids. In germline, CDR1 is GTSNPN, CDR2 SVGIG (reference sequence). The authors divided CD4+ cells into CD45RA+ naive and CD45RA-negative memory subsets. Comment on this clone: The antigen is unknown.

V and J are TRBV30 and TRBJ2-7; 11 nucleotides line up with TRBD1. The origin of this receptor is a man aged 18 to 30 in good health. The sample was naive CD4+ T cells sorted from blood. Subset denoted: CD45RA+ positively selected. CDR3 DNA sequence: TGTGCCTGGAGGGCCCGGGACAGGGGGGTCTACGAGCAGTACTTC. Protein sequence: CAWRARDRGVYEQYF.